This T cell receptor beta chain was recorded in a study of blood T cell repertoires in COVID-19. Study summary: Material from acute and convalescent COVID-19 was sourced from the United States, Italy and Spain. The cDNA or gDNA used as material had been derived from T cells, B-cell-depleted T cells, or PBMCs.

The trim removed 8 bases at V and 6 bases at J, leaving 13 bases unmatched. CDR1 LNHNV and CDR2 YYDKDF come from the germline V gene (reference sequence). The CDR3 totals 15 residues. Authors' methods: Reference gene primer amplification gave estimated nucleated cell counts. Assay used: immunoSEQ multiplex PCR; TCRdb lists only in-frame clones, some missing. V and J calls and clone size come straight from that table; D and trimming were deduced from the DNA. Of around 170,000 clones in the sample, roughly four fifths are singletons; the top ten hold around 14%. The table lists this clone with a count of one.

Sequencing was done on a sample of peripheral blood. The source of this sequence is a man aged 25-45 years with active or convalescent COVID-19. The rearrangement links TRBV15 to TRBJ2-3; 8 bases are shared with TRBD2. The CDR3 loop is CATSVEAGAPDTQYF. The CDR3 DNA is TGTGCCACCTCAGTAGAAGCGGGGGCCCCGGATACGCAGTATTTT.